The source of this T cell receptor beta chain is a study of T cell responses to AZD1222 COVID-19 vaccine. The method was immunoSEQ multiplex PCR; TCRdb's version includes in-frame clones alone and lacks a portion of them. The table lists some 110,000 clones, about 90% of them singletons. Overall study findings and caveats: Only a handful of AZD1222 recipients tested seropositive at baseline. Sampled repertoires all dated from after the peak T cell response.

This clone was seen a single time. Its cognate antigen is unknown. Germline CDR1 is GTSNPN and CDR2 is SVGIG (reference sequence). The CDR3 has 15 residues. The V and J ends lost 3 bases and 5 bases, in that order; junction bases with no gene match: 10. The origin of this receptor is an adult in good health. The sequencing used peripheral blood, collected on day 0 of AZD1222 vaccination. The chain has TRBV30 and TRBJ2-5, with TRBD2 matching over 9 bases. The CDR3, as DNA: TGTGCCTGGAGCGTGTTACCTAGCGGGGTTGAGACCCAGTACTTC. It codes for CAWSVLPSGVETQYF.